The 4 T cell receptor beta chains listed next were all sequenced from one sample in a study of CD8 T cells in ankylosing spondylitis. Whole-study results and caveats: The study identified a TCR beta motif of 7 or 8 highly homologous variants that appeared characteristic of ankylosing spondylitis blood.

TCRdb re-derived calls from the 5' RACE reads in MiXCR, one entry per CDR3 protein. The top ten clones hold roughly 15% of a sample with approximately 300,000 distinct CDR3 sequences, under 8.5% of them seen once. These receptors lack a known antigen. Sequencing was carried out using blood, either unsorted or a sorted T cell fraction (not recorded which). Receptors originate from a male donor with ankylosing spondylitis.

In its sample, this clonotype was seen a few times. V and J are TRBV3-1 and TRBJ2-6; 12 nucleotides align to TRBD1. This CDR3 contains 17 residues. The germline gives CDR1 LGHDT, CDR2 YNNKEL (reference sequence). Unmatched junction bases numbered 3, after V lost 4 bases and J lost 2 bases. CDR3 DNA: TGTGCCAGCAGCCCGGGGACAGGGGGCACTGGGGCCAACGTCCTGACTTTC. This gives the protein CASSPGTGGTGANVLTF.

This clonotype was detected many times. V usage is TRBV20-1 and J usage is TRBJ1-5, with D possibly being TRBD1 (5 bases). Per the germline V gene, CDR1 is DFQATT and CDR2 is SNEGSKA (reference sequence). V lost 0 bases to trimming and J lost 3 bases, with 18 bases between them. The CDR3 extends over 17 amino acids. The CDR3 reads CSARDTSGAGTNQPQHF. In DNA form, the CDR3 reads TGCAGTGCTAGAGATACCAGTGGAGCCGGGACCAATCAGCCCCAGCATTTT.

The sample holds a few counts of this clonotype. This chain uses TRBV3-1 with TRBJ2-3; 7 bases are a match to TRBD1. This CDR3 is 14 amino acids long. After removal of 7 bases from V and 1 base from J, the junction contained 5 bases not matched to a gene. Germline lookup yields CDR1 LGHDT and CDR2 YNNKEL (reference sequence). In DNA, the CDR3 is TGTGCCAGCAAAAACAGGGGCGGCACAGATACGCAGTATTTT. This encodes CASKNRGGTDTQYF.

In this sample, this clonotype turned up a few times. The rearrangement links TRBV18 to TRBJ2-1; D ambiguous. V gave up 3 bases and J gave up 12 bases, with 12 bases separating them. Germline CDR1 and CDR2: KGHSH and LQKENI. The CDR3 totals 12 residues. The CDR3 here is CASSPGVDLQFF. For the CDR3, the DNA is TGTGCCAGCTCACCCGGCGTAGATCTGCAGTTCTTC.